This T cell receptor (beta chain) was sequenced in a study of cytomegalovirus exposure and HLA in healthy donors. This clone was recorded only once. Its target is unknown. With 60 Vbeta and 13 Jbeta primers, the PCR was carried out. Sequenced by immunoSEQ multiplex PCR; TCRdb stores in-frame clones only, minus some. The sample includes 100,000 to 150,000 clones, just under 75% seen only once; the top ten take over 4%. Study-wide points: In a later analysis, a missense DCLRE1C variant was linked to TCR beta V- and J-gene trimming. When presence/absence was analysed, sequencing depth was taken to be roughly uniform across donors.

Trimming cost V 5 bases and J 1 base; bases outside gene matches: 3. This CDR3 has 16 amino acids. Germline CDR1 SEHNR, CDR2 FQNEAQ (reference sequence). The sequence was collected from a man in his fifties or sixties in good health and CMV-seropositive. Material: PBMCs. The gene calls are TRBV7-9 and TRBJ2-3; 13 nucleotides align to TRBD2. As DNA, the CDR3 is TGTGCCAGCAGCCTCGGACTAGCGGGGGGCACAGATACGCAGTATTTT. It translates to CASSLGLAGGTDTQYF.